Following are 7 T cell receptor beta chains from one sample sequenced in a study of PD-1 and CTLA-4 blockade in melanoma. The data were produced by immunoSEQ multiplex PCR, yet TCRdb's version contains in-frame clones alone and is incomplete. This table holds tens of thousands of clones, about 87% found once. The source material was CD8+ T cells from peripheral blood, sampled from a patient given anti-PD-1 treatment. The receptors come from a human donor with melanoma.

The V gene is TRBV2, the J gene TRBJ2-7; weak D call: TRBD2 (6 bases). V was trimmed by 3 bases and J by 2 bases, leaving 11 bases between them. The CDR3 totals 14 residues. Germline V gene data show CDR1 as SNHLY and CDR2 as FYNNEI. DNA of the CDR3: TGTGCCAGCAGTGAGTCTCCGGGGGCCTACGAGCAGTACTTC. Encoded protein: CASSESPGAYEQYF.

This chain uses TRBV5-1 with TRBJ2-7; D gene unclear. CDR1 is SGHRS, CDR2 YFSETQ, per germline. V lost 0 bases and J lost 4, with 11 bases in between. CDR3 length equals 14 residues. CDR3 nucleotide sequence: TGCGCCAGCAGCTTGGATCGGCGGTTATACGAGCAGTACTTC. It is translated as CASSLDRRLYEQYF.

V is TRBV9 and J is TRBJ1-1; D may be TRBD1 (5 bases). The CDR3 covers 13 residues. V was pared by 0 bases and J by 5 bases, with 8 bases between. The germline CDR1 and CDR2 sequences are SGDLS and YYNGEE. The chain's CDR3 is CASSVGGRTEAFF. The CDR3 nucleotides read TGTGCCAGCAGCGTAGGGGGCAGGACTGAAGCTTTCTTT.

V usage is TRBV28 and J usage is TRBJ1-5, with D perhaps TRBD1 (6 bases). V was trimmed by 6 bases and J by 2 bases, leaving 11 bases between them. The germline V gene has CDR1 MDHEN and CDR2 SYDVKM. The CDR3 is 14 residues long. The CDR3 sequence is CASRGSGGNQPQHF. CDR3 nucleotides: TGTGCCAGCAGAGGGTCAGGGGGCAATCAGCCCCAGCATTTT.

This CDR3 is CASSLGGAEGYTF. The CDR3 DNA is TGTGCCAGCAGCTTGGGGGGGGCGGAGGGCTACACCTTC. This chain connects TRBV5-4 to TRBJ1-2, with D possibly being TRBD1 (6 bases). The CDR3 sequence is 13 residues long. Between the trimmed V and J ends, which lost 0 bases and 8 bases, there was a span of 11 bases. Germline lookup yields CDR1 SGHNT and CDR2 YYREEE (reference sequence). The variable domain in full, completed from reference TRBV5-4 and TRBJ1-2, reads ETGVTQSPTHLIKTRGQQVTLRCSSQSGHNTVSWYQQALGQGPQFIFQYYREEENGRGNFPPRFSGLQFPNYSSELNVNALELDDSALYLCASSLGGAEGYTFGSGTRLTVV.

This chain links TRBV5-5 with TRBJ2-3; TRBD2 agrees at 7 bases. This CDR3 spans 14 amino acids. The junction had 5 bases not matched to a gene; V was cut back by 5 bases and J by 2 bases. CDR1 is SGHKS, CDR2 YYEKEE, per germline (reference sequence). The chain's CDR3 is CASRNGLVTDTQYF. CDR3 DNA: TGTGCCAGCAGGAATGGACTAGTCACAGATACGCAGTATTTT.

This clone occurred once. V is TRBV24-1 and J is TRBJ2-3; D remains ambiguous. Germline-derived CDR1 and CDR2 are KGHDR and SFDVKD. This CDR3 region has 16 residues. V was cut by 6 bases and J by 0 bases, with 15 bases left in between. CDR3 DNA sequence: TGTGCCACCAGTTCGCCGAAGGTTGGGAGCACAGATACGCAGTATTTT. This sequence encodes CATSSPKVGSTDTQYF.